This TCR beta chain was observed in a study of blood T cell repertoires in COVID-19. As for the study in general: T cells, B-cell-depleted T cells, or PBMCs supplied cDNA or gDNA.

Germline CDR1 is LGHDT and CDR2 is YNNKEL (reference sequence). The CDR3 runs to 14 residues. Trimming removed 3 bases from V and 7 bases from J; junction bases left unmatched: 6. Per the authors' pipeline: Amplifying reference gene primers gave estimates of nucleated cell counts. Assay used: immunoSEQ multiplex PCR; TCRdb lists only in-frame clones, some missing. V and J calls and clone size follow that table, whereas D and trimming were derived from the DNA. The table shows about 230,000 clones, with roughly 84% occurring only once. The TCR originated in a man aged 40-50 years with acute or convalescent COVID-19. The sample was peripheral blood. The chain combines TRBV3-1 (or the pseudogene TRBV3-2) with TRBJ1-3, with 7 bases identical to TRBD1. CDR3 residues: CASSQNPTGNTIYF. CDR3 nucleotide sequence: TGTGCCAGCAGCCAGAACCCGACAGGGAACACCATATATTTT.